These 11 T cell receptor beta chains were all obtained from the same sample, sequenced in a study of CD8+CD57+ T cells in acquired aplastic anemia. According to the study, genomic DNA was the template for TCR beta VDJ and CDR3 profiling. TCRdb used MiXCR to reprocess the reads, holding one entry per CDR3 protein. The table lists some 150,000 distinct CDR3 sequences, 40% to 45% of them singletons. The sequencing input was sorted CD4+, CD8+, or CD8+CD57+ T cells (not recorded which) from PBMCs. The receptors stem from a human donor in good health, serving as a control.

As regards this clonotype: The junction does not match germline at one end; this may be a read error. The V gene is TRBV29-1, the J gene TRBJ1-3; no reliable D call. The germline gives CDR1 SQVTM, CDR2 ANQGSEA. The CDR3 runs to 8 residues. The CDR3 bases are TGCAGCGTTGGGGAGTATGGTTTT. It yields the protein CSVGEYGF.

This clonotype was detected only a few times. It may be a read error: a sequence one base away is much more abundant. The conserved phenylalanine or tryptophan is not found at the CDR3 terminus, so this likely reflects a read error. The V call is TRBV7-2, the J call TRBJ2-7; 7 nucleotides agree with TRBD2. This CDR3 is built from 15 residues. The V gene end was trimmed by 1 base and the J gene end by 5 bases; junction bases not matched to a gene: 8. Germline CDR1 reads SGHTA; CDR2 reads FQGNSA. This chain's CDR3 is CASSLGGEGLNEQYL. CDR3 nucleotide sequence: TGTGCCAGCAGCTTAGGTGGGGAGGGCCTAAACGAGCAGTACCTC.

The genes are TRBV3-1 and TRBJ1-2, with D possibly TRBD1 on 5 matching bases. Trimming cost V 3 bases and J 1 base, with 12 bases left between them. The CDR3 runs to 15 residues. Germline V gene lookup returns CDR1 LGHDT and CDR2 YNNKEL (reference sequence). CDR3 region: CASSQGGTGNYGYTF. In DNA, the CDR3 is TGTGCCAGCAGCCAGGGCGGGACGGGTAACTATGGCTACACCTTC.

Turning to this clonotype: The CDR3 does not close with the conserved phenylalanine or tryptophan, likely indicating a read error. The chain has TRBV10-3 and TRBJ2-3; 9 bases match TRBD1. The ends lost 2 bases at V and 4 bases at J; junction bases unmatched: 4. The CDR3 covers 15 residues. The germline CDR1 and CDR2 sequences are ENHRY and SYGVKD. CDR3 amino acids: CAISEGQGTADTQYL. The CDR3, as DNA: TGTGCCATCAGTGAGGGACAGGGGACGGCAGATACGCAGTATCTT.

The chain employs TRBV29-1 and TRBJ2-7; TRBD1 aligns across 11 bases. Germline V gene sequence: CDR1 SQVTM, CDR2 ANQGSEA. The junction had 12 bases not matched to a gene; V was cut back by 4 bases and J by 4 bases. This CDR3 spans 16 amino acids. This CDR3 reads CSVGGTGGLGRYEQYF. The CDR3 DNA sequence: TGCAGCGTTGGTGGGACAGGGGGTCTCGGCCGTTACGAGCAGTACTTC.

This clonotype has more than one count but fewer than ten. The CDR3 DNA is TGTGCCAGCAGTGACAATGAGCAGTTCTTC. Translating it yields CASSDNEQFF. This chain links TRBV2 with TRBJ2-1; no definite D call. V gave up 3 bases and J gave up 6 bases, with 0 bases separating them. Germline V gene lookup returns CDR1 SNHLY and CDR2 FYNNEI. This CDR3 spans 10 amino acids.

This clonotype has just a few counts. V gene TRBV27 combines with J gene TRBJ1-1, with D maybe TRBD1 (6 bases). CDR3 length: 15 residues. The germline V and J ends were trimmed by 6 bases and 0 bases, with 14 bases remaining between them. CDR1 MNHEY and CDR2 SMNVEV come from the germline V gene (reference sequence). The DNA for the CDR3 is TGTGCCAGCAGAGGGGGTGGAGGGATGAACACTGAAGCTTTCTTT. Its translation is CASRGGGGMNTEAFF.

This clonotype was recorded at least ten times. Written as DNA, the CDR3 is TGCGCCAGCAGCCAGGGGACTAGCGGGGGGGCCGAGCAGTTCTTC. Residues: CASSQGTSGGAEQFF. V and J are TRBV4-1 and TRBJ2-1; 16 bases line up with TRBD2. The junction had 3 bases not matched to a gene; V was cut back by 3 bases and J by 10 bases. The CDR3 loop spans 15 amino acids. Germline CDR1 is MGHRA and CDR2 is YSYEKL.

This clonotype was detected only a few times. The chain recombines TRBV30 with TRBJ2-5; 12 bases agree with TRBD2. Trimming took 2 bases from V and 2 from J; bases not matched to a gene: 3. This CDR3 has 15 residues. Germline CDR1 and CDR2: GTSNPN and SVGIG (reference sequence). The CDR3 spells CAWSFGLAGQETQYF. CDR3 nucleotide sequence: TGTGCCTGGAGTTTTGGACTAGCGGGGCAAGAGACCCAGTACTTC.

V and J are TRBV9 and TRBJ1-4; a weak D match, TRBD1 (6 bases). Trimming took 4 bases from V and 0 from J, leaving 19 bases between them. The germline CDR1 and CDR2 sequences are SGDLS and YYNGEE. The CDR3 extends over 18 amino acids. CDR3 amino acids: CASSSGTRGKPTNEKLFF. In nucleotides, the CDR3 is TGTGCCAGCAGCTCCGGGACAAGGGGCAAGCCAACTAATGAAAAACTGTTTTTT.

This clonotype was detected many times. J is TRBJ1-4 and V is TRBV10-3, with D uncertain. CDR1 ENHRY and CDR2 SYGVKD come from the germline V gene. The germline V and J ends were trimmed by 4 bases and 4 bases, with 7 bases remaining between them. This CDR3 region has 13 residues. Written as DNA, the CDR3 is TGTGCCATCAGTGTGAACAGTAATGAAAAACTGTTTTTT. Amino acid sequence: CAISVNSNEKLFF.